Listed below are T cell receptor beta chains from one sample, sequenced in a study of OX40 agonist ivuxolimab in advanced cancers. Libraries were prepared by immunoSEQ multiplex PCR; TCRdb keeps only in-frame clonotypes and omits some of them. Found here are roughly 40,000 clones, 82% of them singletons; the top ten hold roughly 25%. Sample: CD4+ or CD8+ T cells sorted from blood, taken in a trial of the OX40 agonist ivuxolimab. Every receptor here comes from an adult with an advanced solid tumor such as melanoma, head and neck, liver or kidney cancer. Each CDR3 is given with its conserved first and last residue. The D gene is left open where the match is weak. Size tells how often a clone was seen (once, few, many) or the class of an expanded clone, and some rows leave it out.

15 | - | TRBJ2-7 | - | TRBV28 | CASSLAGSLFYEQYF | TGTGCCAGCAGTTTGGCCGGCAGTCTATTCTACGAGCAGTACTTC
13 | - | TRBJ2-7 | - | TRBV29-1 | CSVEGQTDYEQYF | TGCAGCGTTGAAGGCCAGACGGACTACGAGCAGTACTTC
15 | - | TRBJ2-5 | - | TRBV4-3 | CASSQGTGDQETQYF | TGCGCCAGCAGCCAAGGAACCGGGGACCAAGAGACCCAGTACTTC
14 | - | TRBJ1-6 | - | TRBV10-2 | CASREARGSSPLHF | TGCGCCAGCAGAGAAGCCAGGGGTTCTTCACCCCTCCACTTT
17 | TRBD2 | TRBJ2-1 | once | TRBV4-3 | CASSQDGGVNSYNEQFF | TGCGCCAGCAGCCAGGACGGGGGGGTCAACTCCTACAATGAGCAGTTCTTC
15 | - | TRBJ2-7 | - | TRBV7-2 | CASSTGVAARYEQYF | TGTGCCAGCAGCACGGGGGTAGCGGCACGCTACGAGCAGTACTTC
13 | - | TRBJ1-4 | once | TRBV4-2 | CASSGAEDEKLFF | TGTGCCAGCAGTGGGGCGGAGGACGAAAAACTGTTTTTT
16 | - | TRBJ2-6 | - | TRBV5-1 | CASSLYVSGGANVLTF | TGCGCCAGCAGCTTGTATGTGTCTGGCGGGGCCAACGTCCTGACTTTC
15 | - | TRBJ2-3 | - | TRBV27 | CASRFPGASVDTQYF | TGTGCCAGCAGGTTTCCGGGGGCGAGTGTAGATACGCAGTATTTT
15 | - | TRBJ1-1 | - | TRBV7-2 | CASSLGAGINTEAFF | TGTGCCAGCAGCTTAGGGGCAGGGATCAACACTGAAGCTTTCTTT
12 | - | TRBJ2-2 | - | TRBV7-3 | CASSLTNGELFF | TGTGCCAGCAGCTTAACTAACGGGGAGCTGTTTTTT